Listed below are T cell receptor beta chains from one sample, sequenced in a study of blood T cell repertoires in COVID-19. Profiled with immunoSEQ multiplex PCR; TCRdb holds only in-frame clones, not every one. The sample lists 65,000 to 80,000 clones; approximately 84% were seen once. The sequenced sample was peripheral blood. The receptors come from a human donor in a cohort sampled during active COVID-19. CDR3s include the opening cysteine and the closing phenylalanine or tryptophan. The order of the fields is V gene, CDR3 length, J gene, clone size, D gene, CDR3 protein, CDR3 DNA. A D gene is named only where the DNA matches it firmly. Only part of the rows carry a size: once, few, many, or a class if the clone is expanded.

V: TRBV7-9; length: 14; J: TRBJ2-7; size: few; D: -; CDR3: CASSNTGISYEQYF; DNA: TGTGCCAGCAGCAACACAGGGATCTCCTACGAGCAGTACTTC
V: TRBV25-1; length: 15; J: TRBJ1-1; size: -; D: -; CDR3: CASSQRGLGNTEAFF; DNA: TGTGCCAGCAGTCAGAGGGGGTTAGGGAACACTGAAGCTTTCTTT
V: TRBV5-4; length: 15; J: TRBJ1-2; size: few; D: TRBD1; CDR3: CASSPGQGAYYGYTF; DNA: TGTGCCAGCAGCCCGGGACAGGGGGCCTACTATGGCTACACCTTC
V: TRBV5-1; length: 14; J: TRBJ2-7; size: -; D: TRBD2; CDR3: CASSPTSGSFEQYF; DNA: TGCGCCAGCAGCCCGACTAGCGGGTCCTTCGAGCAGTACTTC
V: TRBV5-1; length: 13; J: TRBJ2-5; size: once; D: -; CDR3: CASSSQGAETQYF; DNA: TGCGCCAGCAGCTCTCAGGGTGCAGAGACCCAGTACTTC
V: TRBV5-1; length: 14; J: TRBJ2-7; size: -; D: TRBD2; CDR3: CASTVAGGTYEQYF; DNA: TGCGCCAGCACTGTAGCGGGAGGGACCTACGAGCAGTACTTC
V: TRBV7-3; length: 14; J: TRBJ1-6; size: -; D: -; CDR3: CASSLMDTNSPLHF; DNA: TGTGCCAGCAGCCTAATGGACACAAATTCACCCCTCCACTTT
V: TRBV5-4; length: 13; J: TRBJ2-3; size: -; D: TRBD2; CDR3: CASSPVSGNTQYF; DNA: TGTGCCAGCAGCCCGGTCAGCGGGAATACGCAGTATTTT
V: TRBV27; length: 16; J: TRBJ2-1; size: -; D: TRBD2; CDR3: CASSSGGLGGYNEQFF; DNA: TGTGCCAGCAGTTCGGGCGGACTAGGCGGATACAATGAGCAGTTCTTC
V: TRBV7-9; length: 15; J: TRBJ1-3; size: -; D: -; CDR3: CASSLARRSGNTIYF; DNA: TGTGCCAGCAGCTTAGCGCGGAGATCTGGAAACACCATATATTTT
V: TRBV25-1; length: 16; J: TRBJ2-5; size: -; D: -; CDR3: CASSKPGGGGEETQYF; DNA: TGTGCCAGCAGCAAACCCGGAGGAGGGGGCGAAGAGACCCAGTACTTC
V: TRBV7-2; length: 14; J: TRBJ1-2; size: few; D: -; CDR3: CASSLGQGSYGYTF; DNA: TGTGCCAGCAGCTTAGGTCAGGGCTCCTATGGCTACACCTTC
V: TRBV28; length: 11; J: TRBJ2-3; size: -; D: -; CDR3: CASTESDTQYF; DNA: TGTGCCAGCACCGAGTCAGATACGCAGTATTTT
V: TRBV7-5; length: 19; J: TRBJ1-6; size: -; D: -; CDR3: CVRSQLSHRDHFYNSPLHF; DNA: TGTGTCAGAAGCCAACTAAGCCACAGGGACCACTTCTATAATTCACCCCTCCACTTT
V: TRBV3-1/TRBV3-2; length: 16; J: TRBJ2-1; size: -; D: TRBD2; CDR3: CASSLRVAGGPTEQFF; DNA: TGTGCCAGCAGCCTACGGGTAGCGGGGGGGCCTACTGAGCAGTTCTTC
V: TRBV7-3; length: 16; J: TRBJ2-2; size: few; D: TRBD2; CDR3: CASSPEGGAGDGELFF; DNA: TGTGCCAGCAGCCCCGAGGGAGGGGCCGGGGACGGGGAGCTGTTTTTT
V: TRBV5-5; length: 16; J: TRBJ1-6; size: -; D: TRBD1; CDR3: CASSWAGTVNNSPLHF; DNA: TGTGCCAGCAGCTGGGCCGGGACAGTTAATAATTCACCCCTCCACTTT
V: TRBV18; length: 13; J: TRBJ1-1; size: -; D: -; CDR3: CASSDGLNTEAFF; DNA: TGTGCCAGCTCCGACGGGTTAAACACTGAAGCTTTCTTT
V: TRBV6-2/TRBV6-3; length: 19; J: TRBJ1-3; size: -; D: TRBD1; CDR3: CASSSEGTGGSRAGNTIYF; DNA: TGTGCCAGCAGCTCGGAAGGGACAGGGGGCTCAAGAGCGGGAAACACCATATATTTT
V: TRBV11-2; length: 15; J: TRBJ2-3; size: -; D: -; CDR3: CASSLWGGNADTQYF; DNA: TGTGCCAGCAGCTTATGGGGAGGTAACGCAGATACGCAGTATTTT
V: TRBV9; length: 14; J: TRBJ1-6; size: -; D: -; CDR3: CASSVAPGNSPLHF; DNA: TGTGCCAGCAGCGTAGCACCGGGAAATTCACCCCTCCACTTT
V: TRBV5-1; length: 17; J: TRBJ2-1; size: -; D: -; CDR3: CASSPRRGTRAENEQFF; DNA: TGCGCCAGCAGCCCACGCCGGGGTACTAGAGCGGAGAATGAGCAGTTCTTC
V: TRBV11-2; length: 15; J: TRBJ2-7; size: few; D: TRBD2; CDR3: CASSPLAGGSYEQYF; DNA: TGTGCCAGCAGCCCACTAGCGGGGGGCTCCTACGAGCAGTACTTC
V: TRBV9; length: 17; J: TRBJ1-6; size: -; D: TRBD1; CDR3: CASSVGSRGQLNSPLHF; DNA: TGTGCCAGCAGCGTAGGAAGTCGGGGACAGCTTAATTCACCCCTCCACTTT
V: TRBV5-1; length: 13; J: TRBJ2-3; size: -; D: -; CDR3: CASSFQGTDTQYF; DNA: TGCGCCAGCAGCTTTCAGGGTACAGATACGCAGTATTTT
V: TRBV2; length: 15; J: TRBJ1-5; size: -; D: -; CDR3: CASSDHNSSNQPQHF; DNA: TGTGCCAGCAGTGACCACAATTCTAGCAATCAGCCCCAGCATTTT
V: TRBV6-1; length: 18; J: TRBJ2-2; size: -; D: TRBD2; CDR3: CASSEVTSGRAWRGELFF; DNA: TGTGCCAGCAGTGAAGTTACTAGCGGGAGGGCATGGCGCGGGGAGCTGTTTTTT
V: TRBV5-4; length: 18; J: TRBJ1-2; size: -; D: -; CDR3: CASSLMGGAAPVFDGYTF; DNA: TGTGCCAGCAGCTTAATGGGAGGGGCGGCCCCAGTTTTTGATGGCTACACCTTC
V: TRBV7-9; length: 15; J: TRBJ2-1; size: once; D: -; CDR3: CASSLTYGRLGEQFF; DNA: TGTGCCAGCAGCTTAACTTACGGGAGATTAGGGGAGCAGTTCTTC
V: TRBV2; length: 12; J: TRBJ1-2; size: -; D: -; CDR3: CASSGEGYGYTF; DNA: TGTGCCAGCAGTGGAGAGGGTTATGGCTACACCTTC
V: TRBV5-1; length: 15; J: TRBJ2-2; size: -; D: TRBD1; CDR3: CASSPGQGNTGELFF; DNA: TGCGCCAGCAGCCCCGGACAGGGGAACACCGGGGAGCTGTTTTTT
V: TRBV12-3/TRBV12-4; length: 13; J: TRBJ1-2; size: -; D: TRBD1; CDR3: CASSYDRGIAYTF; DNA: TGTGCCAGCAGTTATGACAGGGGGATTGCTTACACCTTC
V: TRBV7-9; length: 15; J: TRBJ2-7; size: -; D: TRBD1; CDR3: CASSRTGTVDYEQYF; DNA: TGTGCCAGCAGCAGGACCGGGACAGTGGACTACGAGCAGTACTTC
V: TRBV7-9; length: 15; J: TRBJ2-2; size: -; D: -; CDR3: CASSLRGGDTGELFF; DNA: TGTGCCAGCAGCTTACGCGGCGGGGACACCGGGGAGCTGTTTTTT
V: TRBV28; length: 15; J: TRBJ2-3; size: -; D: TRBD2; CDR3: CASTPGGAGTDTQYF; DNA: TGTGCCAGCACCCCGGGGGGGGCTGGCACAGATACGCAGTATTTT
V: TRBV6-5; length: 13; J: TRBJ1-2; size: -; D: TRBD1; CDR3: CASSGQGSGGYTF; DNA: TGTGCCAGCAGCGGACAGGGCTCCGGTGGCTACACCTTC
V: TRBV13; length: 15; J: TRBJ1-2; size: -; D: -; CDR3: CASSLEEGFGNGYTF; DNA: TGTGCCAGCAGCTTAGAGGAGGGGTTTGGGAATGGCTACACCTTC
V: TRBV5-1; length: 13; J: TRBJ1-2; size: -; D: TRBD1; CDR3: CASSGTANYGYTF; DNA: TGCGCCAGCAGCGGGACAGCCAACTATGGCTACACCTTC
V: TRBV28; length: 15; J: TRBJ2-7; size: -; D: TRBD2; CDR3: CASSLWSSGSTEQYF; DNA: TGTGCCAGCAGTTTGTGGAGTAGCGGGAGTACCGAGCAGTACTTC
V: TRBV18; length: 17; J: TRBJ2-2; size: -; D: TRBD2; CDR3: CASSPPGLAGFAGELFF; DNA: TGTGCCAGCTCACCACCGGGGCTAGCGGGGTTCGCCGGGGAGCTGTTTTTT
V: TRBV30; length: 13; J: TRBJ2-7; size: once; D: TRBD2; CDR3: CAWSFSGGDEQYF; DNA: TGTGCCTGGAGTTTTAGCGGGGGGGACGAGCAGTACTTC
V: TRBV5-6; length: 16; J: TRBJ1-1; size: -; D: -; CDR3: CASSPNRGGVNTEAFF; DNA: TGTGCCAGCAGCCCAAACCGTGGGGGGGTGAACACTGAAGCTTTCTTT
V: TRBV7-8; length: 13; J: TRBJ2-7; size: -; D: -; CDR3: CASSPTTGHEQYF; DNA: TGTGCCAGCAGCCCAACGACAGGCCACGAGCAGTACTTC
V: TRBV5-4; length: 16; J: TRBJ2-1; size: -; D: TRBD2; CDR3: CASSSVGLAGNNEQFF; DNA: TGTGCCAGCAGCTCGGTAGGGCTAGCGGGCAACAATGAGCAGTTCTTC
V: TRBV3-1/TRBV3-2; length: 15; J: TRBJ1-5; size: -; D: -; CDR3: CASSQGTHLESPQHF; DNA: TGTGCCAGCAGCCAAGGCACCCACCTGGAGTCGCCCCAGCATTTT
V: TRBV5-1; length: 14; J: TRBJ1-4; size: once; D: TRBD1; CDR3: CASSVGQADEKLFF; DNA: TGCGCCAGCAGCGTGGGACAGGCGGATGAAAAACTGTTTTTT
V: TRBV2; length: 13; J: TRBJ1-2; size: -; D: -; CDR3: CASSLTVNYGYTF; DNA: TGTGCCAGCAGTTTAACGGTCAACTATGGCTACACCTTC
V: TRBV3-1/TRBV3-2; length: 18; J: TRBJ1-6; size: few; D: TRBD1; CDR3: CASSHRTGASSYNSPLHF; DNA: TGTGCCAGCAGCCATAGGACAGGCGCTAGCTCCTATAATTCACCCCTCCACTTT
V: TRBV5-1; length: 16; J: TRBJ2-5; size: -; D: TRBD2; CDR3: CASRYGLAGVRETQYF; DNA: TGCGCCAGCAGATACGGACTAGCGGGAGTCAGAGAGACCCAGTACTTC
V: TRBV3-1/TRBV3-2; length: 14; J: TRBJ1-6; size: few; D: -; CDR3: CASSHEGGNSPLHF; DNA: TGTGCCAGCAGCCACGAGGGAGGTAATTCACCCCTCCACTTT
V: TRBV5-1; length: 14; J: TRBJ1-1; size: -; D: -; CDR3: CASSLGREGTEAFF; DNA: TGCGCCAGCAGCTTGGGTAGGGAGGGGACTGAAGCTTTCTTT